The source of this TCR beta chain is a study of T cell responses to AZD1222 COVID-19 vaccine. Overall study results and limits: Possibly, clonal diversity was underestimated; donors were largely white British and included more females.

Of note for this clone: The antigen remains undetermined.

This table comes from immunoSEQ multiplex PCR, and its TCRdb copy is limited to in-frame clones, with some not included. Of over 110,000 clones in the sample, 85% to 95% are singletons; the top ten hold about a tenth. V shed 4 bases and J shed 5 bases, with 18 bases lying between them. The CDR3 spans 15 residues. The germline CDR1 and CDR2 sequences are SGHRS and YFSETQ. The specimen was peripheral blood, collected 28 days after the second AZD1222 dose. The clonotype was recovered from an adult who received the AZD1222 COVID-19 vaccine. The chain carries TRBV5-1 and TRBJ2-5, with D possibly matching TRBD1 (7 bases). In nucleotides, the CDR3 is TGCGCCAGCAGCCGGACGCCAGGGGGAGGCGAGACCCAGTACTTC. Translated: CASSRTPGGGETQYF.